This TCR beta chain was captured by sequencing in a study of OX40 agonist ivuxolimab in advanced cancers. Some clones are missing from TCRdb's copy, which holds only in-frame ones; the method was immunoSEQ multiplex PCR. Seen here are 20,000 to 25,000 clones, 84% observed once, and the top ten hold 15% to 20%. The material was CD4+ or CD8+ T cells sorted from blood, obtained in a trial of the OX40 agonist ivuxolimab. This clonotype was obtained from an adult with an advanced solid tumor such as melanoma, head and neck, liver or kidney cancer.

The CDR3 DNA is TGTGCCAGCAGCAGGACTAGCGGGGAGGTGGCGGAGACCCAGTACTTC. Translated, it gives CASSRTSGEVAETQYF. This chain links TRBV5-5 with TRBJ2-5; 12 nucleotides match TRBD2. The CDR3 sequence is 16 residues long. Germline CDR1 reads SGHKS; CDR2 reads YYEKEE (reference sequence). V trimming: 4 bases; J trimming: 5 bases; junction bases outside the gene matches: 9.